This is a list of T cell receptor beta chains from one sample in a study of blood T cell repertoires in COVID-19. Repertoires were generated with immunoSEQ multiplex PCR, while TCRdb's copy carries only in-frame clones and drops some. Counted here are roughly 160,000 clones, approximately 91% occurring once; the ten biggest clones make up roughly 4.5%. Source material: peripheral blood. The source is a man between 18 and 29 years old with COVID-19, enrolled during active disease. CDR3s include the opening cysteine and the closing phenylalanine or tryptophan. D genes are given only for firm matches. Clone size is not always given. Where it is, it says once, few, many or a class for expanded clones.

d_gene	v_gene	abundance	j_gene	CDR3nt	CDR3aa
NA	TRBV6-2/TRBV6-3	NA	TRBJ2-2	TGTGCCAGCAGCCCACACGGGACCGGAGGGCCCGGGGAGCTGTTTTTT	CASSPHGTGGPGELFF
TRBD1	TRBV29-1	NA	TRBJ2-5	TGCAGCGTTGAAGGTCGCTCCGAGACAGGGTCCACAAAGACCCAGTACTTC	CSVEGRSETGSTKTQYF
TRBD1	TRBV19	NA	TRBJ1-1	TGTGCCAGTAGTTCCAGACAGGGGAGCACTGAAGCTTTCTTT	CASSSRQGSTEAFF
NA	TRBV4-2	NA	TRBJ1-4	TGTGCCAGCAGGCAACAGGGTACTTGGGGTAATGAAAAACTGTTTTTT	CASRQQGTWGNEKLFF
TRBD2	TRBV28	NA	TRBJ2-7	TGTGCCAGCAGTAAAGGACTAGCGGGAGGCTACGAGCAGTACTTC	CASSKGLAGGYEQYF
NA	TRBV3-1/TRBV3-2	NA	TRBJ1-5	TGTGCCAGCAGCCTAGGACAGAATCAGCCCCAGCATTTT	CASSLGQNQPQHF
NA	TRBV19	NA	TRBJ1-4	TGTGCCAGCAGAAAAGGACAGCCAACTAATGAAAAACTGCTTTTT	CASRKGQPTNEKLLF
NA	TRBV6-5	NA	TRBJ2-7	TGTGCCAGCACCCGGGACGGGAGCTCCTACGAGCAGTACTTC	CASTRDGSSYEQYF
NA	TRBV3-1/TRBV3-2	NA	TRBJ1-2	TGTGCCAGCAGCCAAGAAGACGTCGGGGGTGGCTACACCTTC	CASSQEDVGGGYTF
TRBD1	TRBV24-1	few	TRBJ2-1	TGTGCCACCAGTGACCCCAGACAGGGGGCATGGAATGAGCAGTTCTTC	CATSDPRQGAWNEQFF
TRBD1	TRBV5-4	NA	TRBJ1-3	TGTGCCAGCAGCACCGGACAGGGGGCCAACACCATATATTTT	CASSTGQGANTIYF
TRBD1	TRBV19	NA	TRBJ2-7	TGTGCCAGTAGTATAACCGGGACAGGGGTCTACGAGCAGTACTTC	CASSITGTGVYEQYF
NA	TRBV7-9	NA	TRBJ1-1	TGTGCCAGCAGCTCCGACAGAGAAGCTTTCTTT	CASSSDREAFF
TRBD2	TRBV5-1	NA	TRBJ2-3	TGCGCCAGCAGCTTTGATAGCGGGAGTGATACGCAGTATTTT	CASSFDSGSDTQYF
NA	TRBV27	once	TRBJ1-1	TGTGCCAGCAGTTTACTCGGCTCGGAGGAAGCTTTCTTT	CASSLLGSEEAFF
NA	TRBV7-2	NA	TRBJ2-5	TGTGCCAGCAGCTTAGGACTAGGCCTTCACTTC	CASSLGLGLHF
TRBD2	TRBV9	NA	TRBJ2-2	TGTGCCAGCAGCTTGGAGGGCGGGAGAGGGCCCACCGGGGAGCTGTTTTTT	CASSLEGGRGPTGELFF
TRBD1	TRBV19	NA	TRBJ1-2	TGTGCCAGTAGTATAGGAAGGGGGCTTTCTGGCTACACCTTC	CASSIGRGLSGYTF
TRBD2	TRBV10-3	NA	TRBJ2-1	TGTGCCATCAGTGTGGGACTAGCGGGAACCAATGAGCAGTTCTTC	CAISVGLAGTNEQFF
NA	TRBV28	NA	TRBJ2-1	TGTGCCAGCACCGGGAGAGGTGAGCAGTTCTTC	CASTGRGEQFF
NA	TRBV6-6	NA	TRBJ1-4	TGTGCCAGCAGTTACAGGGCAGGGAACGAAAAACTGCTTTTT	CASSYRAGNEKLLF
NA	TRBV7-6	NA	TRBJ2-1	TGTGCCAGCAGCTCGTCCCCGGGAGCCTCTTCCTACAATGAGCAGTTCTTC	CASSSSPGASSYNEQFF
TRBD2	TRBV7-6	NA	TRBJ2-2	TGTGCCAGCAGCCCCTCTAGCGGACTGAACACCGGGGAGCTGTTTTTT	CASSPSSGLNTGELFF
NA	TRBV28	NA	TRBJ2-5	TGTGCCAGCAGTTACCGATCGTGGGCCCTGCCGGAGACCCAGTACTTC	CASSYRSWALPETQYF
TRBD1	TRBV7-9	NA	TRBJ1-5	TGTGCCAGCAGCGAGGGGACAGGGGGCTTCCAGCCCCAGCATTTT	CASSEGTGGFQPQHF
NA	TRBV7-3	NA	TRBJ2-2	TGTGCCAGCAGCTTAGGGAGCGGGGAGCTGTTTTTT	CASSLGSGELFF
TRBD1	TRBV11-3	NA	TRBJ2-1	TGTGCCAGCAGCTTGGGACAGCACAATGAGCAGTTCTTC	CASSLGQHNEQFF
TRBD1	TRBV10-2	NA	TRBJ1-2	TGCGCCAGCAGCCAGAACGGACAGGGCGTTAATGGCTACACCTTC	CASSQNGQGVNGYTF
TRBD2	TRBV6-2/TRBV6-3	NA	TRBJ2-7	TGTGCCAGCAGTTATTCCGCAAAAGAGACTAGCGGGAGGGCCTTGGAGGAGCAGTACTTC	CASSYSAKETSGRALEEQYF
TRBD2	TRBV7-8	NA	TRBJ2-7	TGTGCCAGCAGCCTAGGACTAGCGGGAACCCGTATGGGCGAGCAGTACTTC	CASSLGLAGTRMGEQYF
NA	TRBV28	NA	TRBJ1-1	TGTGCCAGCAGTTTATTTTCAGGGAGGACTGAAGCTTTCTTT	CASSLFSGRTEAFF
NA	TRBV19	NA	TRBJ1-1	TGTGCCAGTAGAGGACACACATGGGCTTTCTTT	CASRGHTWAFF
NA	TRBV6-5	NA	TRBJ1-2	TGTGCCAGCAGGCGAGACGGGATGGCGAACTATGGCTACACCTTC	CASRRDGMANYGYTF
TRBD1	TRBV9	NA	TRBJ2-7	TGTGCCAGCAGTGGTACAGGGGTCGAGCAGTACTTC	CASSGTGVEQYF
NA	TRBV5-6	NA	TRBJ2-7	TGTGCCAGCAGCTTGCCAGGGATCCACGAGCAGTACTTC	CASSLPGIHEQYF
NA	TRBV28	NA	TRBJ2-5	TGTGCCAGCAGCTCTTATCTCCAGGGGACGGAGACCCAGTACTTC	CASSSYLQGTETQYF
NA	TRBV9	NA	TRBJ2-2	TGTGCCAGCAGCGAACCCCGTGGGCCAGCGGGTTTCGCGAACACCGGGGAGCTGTTTTTT	CASSEPRGPAGFANTGELFF
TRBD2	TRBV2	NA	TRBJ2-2	TGTGCCAGCAGCGGGACTAGCGGGAGTAGCGGGGAGCTGTTTTTT	CASSGTSGSSGELFF
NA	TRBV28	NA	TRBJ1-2	TGTGCCAGCAGTTTGCCAGGACAGAACTATGGCTACACCTTC	CASSLPGQNYGYTF
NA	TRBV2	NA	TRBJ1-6	TGTGCCAGCAGTGGGGAAGAAGACAGGACCCTCTATAATTCACCCCTCCACTTT	CASSGEEDRTLYNSPLHF
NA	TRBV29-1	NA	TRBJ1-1	TGCAGCGTCGGATCCCCTAGCAGGATTTTGAACACTGAAGCTTTCTTT	CSVGSPSRILNTEAFF